These 2 T cell receptor beta chains came from one sample sequenced in a study of blood T cell repertoires in COVID-19. Here immunoSEQ multiplex PCR was the method, and the copy in TCRdb shows in-frame clones only, minus some. Of tens of thousands of clones listed, around 89% were seen once; the top ten hold roughly 6.3%. Sequencing used peripheral blood. Source of these receptors: a woman aged 80 or over with active COVID-19.

V is TRBV7-2 and J is TRBJ1-1, with D hard to call. V was trimmed by 0 bases and J by 1 base, leaving 6 bases between them. CDR3 length equals 14 residues. Germline CDR1 and CDR2: SGHTA and FQGNSA. CDR3 bases: TGTGCCAGCAGCTTAGCTTTCCAGAACACTGAAGCTTTCTTT. The encoded protein is CASSLAFQNTEAFF. The whole variable domain, filled in from reference TRBV7-2 and TRBJ1-1, reads GAGVSQSPSNKVTEKGKDVELRCDPISGHTALYWYRQSLGQGLEFLIYFQGNSAPDKSGLPSDRFSAERTGGSVSTLTIQRTQQEDSAVYLCASSLAFQNTEAFFGQGTRLTVV.

V and J are TRBV6-2 or TRBV6-3 and TRBJ2-3, with 9 positions matching TRBD1. The germline V gene has CDR1 MNHEY and CDR2 SVGEGT. V shed 1 base and J 3 bases; nucleotides not matched to a gene: 2. The CDR3 length is 15 residues. CDR3 amino acids: CASSYYGQGTDTQYF. The CDR3 bases are TGTGCCAGCAGTTACTACGGACAGGGGACAGATACGCAGTATTTT.